This is a list of T cell receptor beta chains from one sample in a study of blood T cell repertoires in COVID-19. Measured with immunoSEQ multiplex PCR; TCRdb has only the in-frame clones, and not every one. This sample has about 170,000 clones; around 85% occur once, and the top ten carry roughly 1.2%. Material for sequencing was peripheral blood. Every receptor here comes from a man between 60 and 75 years old who had recovered from COVID-19. Both conserved end residues are part of each CDR3. The D gene is left open where the match is weak. Expanded clones get a size class; other rows say once, few or many, or leave the size out.

j_call v_call clone_size d_call cdr3_nt cdr3_aa
TRBJ2-5 TRBV6-5 once TRBD2 TGTGCCAGCAGTTCCCTTAGCGGGGGGAGTGTCGAGACCCAGTACTTC CASSSLSGGSVETQYF
TRBJ1-2 TRBV9 once TRBD1 TGTGCCAGCAGCTCCCGAACAGGGGGAGCCTACACCTTC CASSSRTGGAYTF
TRBJ1-2 TRBV4-2 NA TRBD1 TGTGCCAGCAGCCAAGGACAGGGCGTAAACTATGGCTACACCTTC CASSQGQGVNYGYTF
TRBJ2-2 TRBV5-4 NA TRBD2 TGTGCCAGCAGCCCTACAGCGGGGGTGGTCACCGGGGAGCTGTTTTTT CASSPTAGVVTGELFF
TRBJ2-1 TRBV11-3 NA TRBD1 TGTGCCAGCAGCTTAGATCAAACTCGGACAGGCGGCAATGAGCAGTTCTTC CASSLDQTRTGGNEQFF
TRBJ2-1 TRBV7-2 NA NA TGTGCCAGCAGCTTAGTGAGCAGGGGTCCCTACAATGAGCAGTTCTTC CASSLVSRGPYNEQFF
TRBJ2-5 TRBV18 NA TRBD2 TGTGCCAGCTCACCATCTAGCGGGGAATTAGAGACCCAGTACTTC CASSPSSGELETQYF
TRBJ2-1 TRBV13 NA TRBD2 TGTGCCAGCAGCTTAGGGGGACTAGCCCTGGGGAATGAGCAGTTCTTC CASSLGGLALGNEQFF
TRBJ1-6 TRBV9 NA TRBD1 TGTGCCAGCAGCGTAGGCGAGACAGGGGTTAATTCACCCCTCCACTTT CASSVGETGVNSPLHF
TRBJ1-6 TRBV19 NA NA TGTGCCAGTAGCTCGAGCGGGAGCTCCTATAATTCACCCCTCCACTTT CASSSSGSSYNSPLHF
TRBJ1-2 TRBV18 NA NA TGTGCCAGCTCACCACCGGGGCAGGGGTCGGAAGGCTACACCTTC CASSPPGQGSEGYTF
TRBJ1-4 TRBV11-2 NA TRBD1 TGTGCCAGCAGTATCACGGCAGGGGGTGGTAATGAAAAACTGTTTTTT CASSITAGGGNEKLFF
TRBJ2-7 TRBV5-1 NA TRBD1 TGCGCCAGCAGCCCTACCGGGACAGGGTTTTACGAGCAGTACTTC CASSPTGTGFYEQYF
TRBJ2-7 TRBV4-1 NA NA TGCGCCAGCAGCCAAGAATCAGGCTACGAGCAGTACTTC CASSQESGYEQYF
TRBJ1-4 TRBV4-1 once NA TGCGCCAGCAGCCAAGAAGCGTTCAGGGGCAATGAAAAACTGTTTTTT CASSQEAFRGNEKLFF
TRBJ2-5 TRBV29-1 NA NA TGCAGCGTTGCGTTCTACCAAGAGACCCAGTACTTC CSVAFYQETQYF
TRBJ2-7 TRBV4-3 NA TRBD2 TGCGCCAGCAGCCCCGGACTAGCGGGGGGCCACGAGCAGTACTTC CASSPGLAGGHEQYF
TRBJ1-5 TRBV19 NA NA TGTGCCAGTAGTATGGTGGGAGGGAGTAGCAATCAGCCCCAGCATTTT CASSMVGGSSNQPQHF
TRBJ2-3 TRBV7-9 NA TRBD2 TGTGCCAGCAGCCCGAATCTAGCGGGGGGGAGCACAGATACGCAGTATTTT CASSPNLAGGSTDTQYF
TRBJ1-1 TRBV5-1 NA TRBD1 TGCGCCAGCAGAGGGGACAGTGGAAACACTGAAGCTTTCTTT CASRGDSGNTEAFF
TRBJ1-1 TRBV5-5 NA NA TGTGCCAGCAGCGTACGAGATAACGGTGAAGCTTTCTTT CASSVRDNGEAFF
TRBJ2-5 TRBV19 once NA TGTGCCAGTAAGGAGACTAGTGGAGAGACCCAGTACTTC CASKETSGETQYF
TRBJ2-3 TRBV27 NA TRBD2 TGTGCCAGCAGTTTACGGGGGGGGCCGGTGGATACGCAGTATTTT CASSLRGGPVDTQYF
TRBJ1-1 TRBV12-3/TRBV12-4 many NA TGTGCCAGCAGCAGAGGCCCAGAAGCTTTCTTT CASSRGPEAFF
TRBJ1-6 TRBV16 once NA TGTGCCAGCAGCCAAAGGTTACAGGGCGCTGATTCACCCCTCCACTTT CASSQRLQGADSPLHF
TRBJ1-2 TRBV4-3 NA TRBD1 TGCGCCAGCAGCCAAGAGGGGACAGGGATTTATGGCTACACCTTC CASSQEGTGIYGYTF
TRBJ1-4 TRBV18 NA NA TGTGCCAGCTCACCTTCGGGGTATTCCACTTTTCTTAATGAAAAACTGTTTTTT CASSPSGYSTFLNEKLFF
TRBJ1-6 TRBV7-9 NA TRBD1 TGTGCCAGCAGCGTATTGGACAGGCCCAATTCACCCCTCCACTTT CASSVLDRPNSPLHF
TRBJ2-2 TRBV7-9 NA NA TGTGCCAGCAGCCCACCGGGAACAGGGCCCATCGGGGAGCTGTTTTTT CASSPPGTGPIGELFF
TRBJ2-7 TRBV5-1 NA TRBD1 TGCGCCAGCAGCTTGGGACAGGGGAGGTACGAGCAGTACTTC CASSLGQGRYEQYF
TRBJ1-6 TRBV7-2 NA NA TGTGCCAGCAGTCAGATCCCCCTCTCCTATAATTCACCCCTCCACTTT CASSQIPLSYNSPLHF
TRBJ2-7 TRBV27 NA NA TGTGCCAGCAGTTTAGTGGAGGGGACCTACGAGCAGTACTTC CASSLVEGTYEQYF
TRBJ2-2 TRBV5-1 NA TRBD1 TGCGCCAGCAGCTTTACAGGGGCGAACACCGGGGAGCTGTTTTTT CASSFTGANTGELFF
TRBJ2-3 TRBV11-3 NA NA TGTGCCAGCAGCCCCGGGGGGCCCCCCAGCACAGATACGCAGTATTTT CASSPGGPPSTDTQYF
TRBJ1-1 TRBV27 few NA TGTGCCAGCAGTTTAAACGGGAAACCCTCCGACCTAACTGAAGCTTTCTTT CASSLNGKPSDLTEAFF
TRBJ2-3 TRBV30 NA TRBD1 TGTGCCTGGAGTCGGACAGGGGGTAACACAGATACGCAGTATTTT CAWSRTGGNTDTQYF
TRBJ2-3 TRBV24-1 NA NA TGTGCCACCAGTGATACCGGACAGCCAGGCGCAGATACGCAGTATTTT CATSDTGQPGADTQYF
TRBJ1-5 TRBV5-8 NA NA TGTGCCAGCAGCTTGGCACATAATAGCAATCAGCCCCAGCATTTT CASSLAHNSNQPQHF
TRBJ2-7 TRBV24-1 NA TRBD1 TGTGCCACCAGTGACCCAGGCAGGGGGTCCTACGAGCAGTACTTC CATSDPGRGSYEQYF
TRBJ2-3 TRBV6-5 NA NA TGTGCCACCCATCGGAGCACAGATACGCAGTATTTT CATHRSTDTQYF
TRBJ2-7 TRBV5-1 NA NA TGCGCCAGCAGCTTGGATACGGCGGGGTACGAGCAGTACTTC CASSLDTAGYEQYF
TRBJ2-1 TRBV9 NA TRBD2 TGTGCCAGCAGCCCCTCAGCCGGGGGGGCTAATGAGCAGTTCTTC CASSPSAGGANEQFF
TRBJ1-5 TRBV6-7 NA NA TGTGCCAGCAGTCCGCGGGGGATCGGTCAGCCCCAGCATTTT CASSPRGIGQPQHF
TRBJ2-2 TRBV2 few NA TGTGCCAGCAGGGTAGAGCGCGACACCGGGGAGCTGTTTTTT CASRVERDTGELFF
TRBJ1-1 TRBV10-3 NA NA TGTGCCATCAGTGCGGCCGGGGGGAACTTGAACACTGAAGCTTTCTTT CAISAAGGNLNTEAFF
TRBJ2-3 TRBV5-1 NA TRBD1 TGCGCCAGCAGCTTGGGACAGGGGAGCACAGATACGCAGTATTTT CASSLGQGSTDTQYF
TRBJ1-6 TRBV11-3 NA NA TGTGCCAGCAGCTTAGACCGGGAGGGACCCCTCCACTTT CASSLDREGPLHF
TRBJ1-2 TRBV6-1 NA NA TGTGCCAGCAGTGAAGGGGGAGGGGATTTCGGTGGCTACACCTTC CASSEGGGDFGGYTF
TRBJ2-3 TRBV7-2 NA TRBD2 TGTGCCAGCAGCTTAGTGGCGGGGGCAGATACGCAGTATTTT CASSLVAGADTQYF
TRBJ2-1 TRBV12-5 NA TRBD2 TGTGCTAGTGGTTTTGGACTAGCGGGGAACAATGAGCAGTTCTTC CASGFGLAGNNEQFF